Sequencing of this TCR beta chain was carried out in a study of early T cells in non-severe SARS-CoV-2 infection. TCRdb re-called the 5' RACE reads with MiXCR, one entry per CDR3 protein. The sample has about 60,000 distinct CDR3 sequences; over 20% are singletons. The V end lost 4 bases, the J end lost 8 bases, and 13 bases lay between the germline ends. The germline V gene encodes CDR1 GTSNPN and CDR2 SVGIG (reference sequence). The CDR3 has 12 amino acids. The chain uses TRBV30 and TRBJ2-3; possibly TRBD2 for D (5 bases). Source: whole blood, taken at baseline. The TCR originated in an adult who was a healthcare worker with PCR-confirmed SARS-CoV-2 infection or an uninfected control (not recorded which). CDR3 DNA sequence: TGTGCCTGGAACGGGGTTAAGGGTACGCAGTATTTT. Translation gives CAWNGVKGTQYF. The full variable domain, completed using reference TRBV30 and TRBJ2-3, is SQTIHQWPATLVQPVGSPLSLECTVEGTSNPNLYWYRQAAGRGLQLLFYSVGIGQISSEVPQNLSASRPQDRQFILSSKKLLLSDSGFYLCAWNGVKGTQYFGPGTRLTVL.